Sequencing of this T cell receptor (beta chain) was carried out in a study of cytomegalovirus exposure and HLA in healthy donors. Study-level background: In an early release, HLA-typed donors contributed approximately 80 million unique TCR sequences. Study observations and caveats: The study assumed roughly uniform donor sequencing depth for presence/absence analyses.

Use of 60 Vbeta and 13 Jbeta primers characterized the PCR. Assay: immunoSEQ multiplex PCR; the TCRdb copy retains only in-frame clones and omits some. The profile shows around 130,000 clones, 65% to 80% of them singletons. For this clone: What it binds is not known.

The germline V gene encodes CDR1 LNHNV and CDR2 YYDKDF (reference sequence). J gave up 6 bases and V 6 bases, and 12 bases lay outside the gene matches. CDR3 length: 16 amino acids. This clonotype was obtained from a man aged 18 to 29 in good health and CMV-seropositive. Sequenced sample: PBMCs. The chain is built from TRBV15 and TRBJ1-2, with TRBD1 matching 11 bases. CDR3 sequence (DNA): TGTGCCACCAGTAGGAGGACAGGGGGCAGTGGGGATGGCTACACCTTC. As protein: CATSRRTGGSGDGYTF.